The rows below give T cell receptor beta chains drawn from one sample of a study of blood T cell repertoires in COVID-19. The repertoire was sequenced with immunoSEQ multiplex PCR; TCRdb's copy has only in-frame clones and lacks some. The repertoire holds about 470,000 clones, with 75% to 90% as singletons. Sequences were obtained from PBMCs or T cells enriched from blood (not recorded which). The receptors stem from a woman in her late teens or twenties who had recovered from COVID-19. Both conserved end residues are part of each CDR3. Fields, in order: clone size, V gene, J gene, D gene, CDR3 protein, CDR3 DNA. The D gene is left open where the match is weak. Clone size is shown for a subset of rows, as once, few, many or a class of expanded clone.

abundance: .
v_gene: TRBV7-9
j_gene: TRBJ2-7
d_gene: TRBD1
CDR3aa: CASSSTTGGENLGYEQYF
CDR3nt: TGTGCCAGCAGCTCTACGACAGGGGGCGAAAATCTAGGGTACGAGCAGTACTTC

abundance: once
v_gene: TRBV7-2
j_gene: TRBJ2-3
d_gene: TRBD2
CDR3aa: CASSRGTTVTDTQYF
CDR3nt: TGTGCCAGCAGTCGCGGGACTACTGTCACAGATACGCAGTATTTT

abundance: .
v_gene: TRBV29-1
j_gene: TRBJ1-1
d_gene: TRBD1
CDR3aa: CSAGQGAAEAFF
CDR3nt: TGCAGCGCCGGACAGGGGGCCGCTGAAGCTTTCTTT

abundance: few
v_gene: TRBV15
j_gene: TRBJ1-2
d_gene: TRBD1
CDR3aa: CATSREDRGRYGYTF
CDR3nt: TGTGCCACCAGCAGGGAAGACAGGGGCCGCTATGGCTACACCTTC

abundance: .
v_gene: TRBV6-2/TRBV6-3
j_gene: TRBJ1-2
d_gene: .
CDR3aa: CASSPVGATVGYTF
CDR3nt: TGTGCCAGCAGCCCCGTGGGGGCAACGGTGGGCTACACCTTC

abundance: .
v_gene: TRBV2
j_gene: TRBJ2-1
d_gene: TRBD2
CDR3aa: CASSPPRREGRDEQFF
CDR3nt: TGTGCCAGCAGTCCCCCCCGCCGGGAGGGGAGGGATGAGCAGTTCTTC

abundance: .
v_gene: TRBV6-5
j_gene: TRBJ1-5
d_gene: .
CDR3aa: CASSAGELNQPQHF
CDR3nt: TGTGCCAGCAGCGCAGGGGAATTGAATCAGCCCCAGCATTTT

abundance: .
v_gene: TRBV6-5
j_gene: TRBJ1-2
d_gene: TRBD1
CDR3aa: CASTLPGTDNYGYTF
CDR3nt: TGTGCCAGCACCCTTCCTGGGACAGATAACTATGGCTACACCTTC

abundance: .
v_gene: TRBV12-3/TRBV12-4
j_gene: TRBJ1-1
d_gene: .
CDR3aa: CASSRGVGLEAFF
CDR3nt: TGTGCCAGCAGCCGGGGGGTCGGGCTTGAAGCTTTCTTT

abundance: .
v_gene: TRBV12-5
j_gene: TRBJ1-1
d_gene: .
CDR3aa: CASGPGTPAGTEAFF
CDR3nt: TGTGCTAGTGGTCCCGGGACTCCGGCAGGCACTGAAGCTTTCTTT

abundance: .
v_gene: TRBV6-5
j_gene: TRBJ1-2
d_gene: .
CDR3aa: CASSYEAYYGYTF
CDR3nt: TGTGCCAGCAGTTACGAGGCCTACTATGGCTACACCTTC

abundance: .
v_gene: TRBV5-1
j_gene: TRBJ1-2
d_gene: .
CDR3aa: CASSLGGPDINYGYTF
CDR3nt: TGCGCCAGCAGCTTGGGGGGCCCGGACATTAACTATGGCTACACCTTC

abundance: .
v_gene: TRBV9
j_gene: TRBJ2-1
d_gene: TRBD2
CDR3aa: CASSPREGSGGLYNEQFF
CDR3nt: TGTGCCAGCAGCCCCCGGGAGGGTAGCGGGGGACTCTACAATGAGCAGTTCTTC

abundance: few
v_gene: TRBV14
j_gene: TRBJ2-5
d_gene: TRBD2
CDR3aa: CASSLLAGVQETQYF
CDR3nt: TGTGCCAGCAGCTTACTAGCGGGGGTACAAGAGACCCAGTACTTC

abundance: .
v_gene: TRBV7-9
j_gene: TRBJ1-1
d_gene: .
CDR3aa: CASSLGAEGLEAFF
CDR3nt: TGTGCCAGCAGCTTAGGTGCAGAGGGACTAGAAGCTTTCTTT

abundance: .
v_gene: TRBV5-6
j_gene: TRBJ1-3
d_gene: TRBD1
CDR3aa: CASSLQGTDNTIYF
CDR3nt: TGTGCCAGCAGCTTACAGGGGACCGACAACACCATATATTTT